This T cell receptor (beta chain) is from a study of a mutant IDH1 vaccine in newly diagnosed glioma. Some clones are missing from TCRdb's copy, which holds only in-frame ones; the method was immunoSEQ multiplex PCR. Here the sample spans around 50,000 clones, roughly 90% being singletons. This clone counts as medium-sized (0.01 to 0.1%). Its antigen is currently unknown. The time point denotes: baseline, week 1 (first vaccination visit). Noted treatment: pre-vaccination baseline after standard-of-care therapy. Tumors from donors were new WHO grade 3 or 4 IDH1-mutant astrocytomas with ATRX loss. General study findings and limits: Pseudoprogression seemed unrelated to changes in top peripheral T cell clonotypes.

The sample was PBMCs, taken from a glioma patient treated with radiotherapy, temozolomide or both. The sequence derives from a man aged 35-49 years with glioma.

The CDR3: CASSERGYQETQYF. The CDR3 DNA reads TGTGCCAGCAGTGAACGGGGGTACCAAGAGACCCAGTACTTC. The gene calls are TRBV25-1 and TRBJ2-5; D may be TRBD2 (6 bases). CDR1 is MGHDK and CDR2 is SYGVNS in the germline V gene. The CDR3 loop spans 14 amino acids. Trimming left V 2 bases short and J 0 bases short, with 7 bases between.